This TCR beta chain comes out of a study of T cell changes during pregnancy in multiple sclerosis. Per germline, CDR1 SGDLS and CDR2 YYNGEE. This CDR3 is built from 14 residues. V was shortened by 6 bases and J by 0 bases, with 10 bases between the two germline ends. Libraries were prepared by immunoSEQ multiplex PCR; TCRdb keeps only in-frame clonotypes and omits some of them. The sample carries roughly 110,000 clones, about 89% recorded once. This chain joins TRBV9 and TRBJ1-5; TRBD1 is a possible D gene (5 bases). The source material was peripheral blood, sampled before pregnancy. The sequence derives from a female donor with multiple sclerosis, enrolled in a pregnancy study. CDR3 in amino acids: CASNSGYSNQPQHF. CDR3 DNA: TGTGCCAGCAATTCAGGGTATAGCAATCAGCCCCAGCATTTT.